Listed below are T cell receptor beta chains from one sample, sequenced in a study of T cell repertoires in cytomegalovirus infection. TCRdb ran MiXCR on the reads and lists one entry per CDR3 protein. The table includes about 740,000 distinct CDR3 sequences, 35% detected once. The sample consisted of PBMCs. The receptors derive from a human donor in good health (CMV status not recorded). Some clones in this sample may be carry-over from other donors' samples. Each CDR3 is given with its conserved first and last residue. The D gene is left open where the match is weak. Size is stated for part of the rows, as once, few or many counts, or as a class when the clone is expanded.

>TRBV12-3/TRBV12-4|TRBD1|TRBJ1-2|many
TGTGCCAGCAGTTTTAGGACAGGGACTCCAGACACCTTC
CASSFRTGTPDTF
>TRBV7-8|-|TRBJ1-5|few
TGTGCCAGCAGCCCGCAGGGACGAGGGAATCAGCCCCAGCATTTT
CASSPQGRGNQPQHF
>TRBV7-9|TRBD1|TRBJ1-3|-
TGTGCCAGCAGCCCAGTTCAGGGGGCAGAATATTTT
CASSPVQGAEYF
>TRBV7-9|-|TRBJ1-5|-
TGTGCCAGCAGCTTTTCCGACAATCAGCCCCAGCATTTT
CASSFSDNQPQHF
>TRBV19|-|TRBJ2-7|many
TGTGCCAGTAGTAAAAGGGACGGTTCCTACGAGCAGTACTTC
CASSKRDGSYEQYF
>TRBV7-9|-|TRBJ2-2|-
TGTGCCAGCAGCGCACGTACCAGGCAGGGCCCTGACCAGGGCGGGGAGCTGTTTTTT
CASSARTRQGPDQGGELFF
>TRBV19|TRBD1|TRBJ1-5|-
TGTGCCAGTAAGGGTGCGGGCAGGGGGCTACAGCCCCAGCATTTT
CASKGAGRGLQPQHF
>TRBV12-5|-|TRBJ2-3|few
TGTGCTAGTGGTTTGGGTCCGGGGGATACGCAGTATTTT
CASGLGPGDTQYF
>TRBV7-6|TRBD2|TRBJ2-1|-
TGTGCCAGCAGCACGGGACAGCACCTAGCGGGACGTAATGAGCAGTTCTTC
CASSTGQHLAGRNEQFF
>TRBV20-1|TRBD1|TRBJ1-1|few
TGCAGTGCCCCGACAGGGGGCACTGAAGCTTTCTTT
CSAPTGGTEAFF
>TRBV28|-|TRBJ1-1|-
TGTGCCAGCATGGTCCTCACTGAAGCTTTCTTT
CASMVLTEAFF
>TRBV19|TRBD1|TRBJ1-1|-
TGTGCCAGTAACTTCCACAGGGGGAACACTGAAGATTTCTTT
CASNFHRGNTEDFF
>TRBV7-8|-|TRBJ2-1|-
TGTGCCAGCAGCTTAGGGAGAGACACTGAGCAGTTCTTC
CASSLGRDTEQFF
>TRBV24-1|-|TRBJ2-1|-
TGTTCAACCAGTGCTTCCGGACGGACTGACCTCAATGAGAAGTTCTTC
CSTSASGRTDLNEKFF
>TRBV6-1|-|TRBJ2-2|once
TGTGCCAGCAGTGCTTTCACCGGAACCGGGGAGCTGTTTTTT
CASSAFTGTGELFF
>TRBV3-1|-|TRBJ1-1|-
TGTGCCAGCAGCCAGAACCGGGATCGGGGGACTGAAGCTTTCTTT
CASSQNRDRGTEAFF
>TRBV11-2|-|TRBJ2-1|few
TGTGCCAGCAGCTTAGATCCGGGCGTTTCCTACAATGAGCAGTTCTTC
CASSLDPGVSYNEQFF
>TRBV7-9|-|TRBJ2-1|-
TGTGCCAGCAGCACCAGGGGGGGGGACAATGAGCAGTTCTTC
CASSTRGGDNEQFF
>TRBV11-1|-|TRBJ2-3|-
TGTGCCAGCGGGAGGCCCAGCACAGATACGCAGTATTTT
CASGRPSTDTQYF
>TRBV2|-|TRBJ1-3|-
TGTGCCAGCATGTTAGAGTTGAGCTCTGGAAACACCATATATTTT
CASMLELSSGNTIYF
>TRBV7-9|-|TRBJ2-2|few
TGTGCCAGCACCCCCATATCGAGGAGTGGGGAGCTGTTTTTT
CASTPISRSGELFF
>TRBV19|TRBD1|TRBJ1-5|-
TGTGCCAGTAGTGAATACTCTGGACAGGGGGGCAATCAGCCCCAGCATTTT
CASSEYSGQGGNQPQHF
>TRBV12-3/TRBV12-4|-|TRBJ2-7|few
TGTGCCAGCAGTTTAGCAGGGGGAGACCTCTACGAGCAGTACTTC
CASSLAGGDLYEQYF
>TRBV2|-|TRBJ2-2|-
TGTGCCAGCAGTGTGAGAACCACCGGGGAGCTGTTTTTT
CASSVRTTGELFF
>TRBV27|TRBD1|TRBJ1-1|-
TGTGCCAGCAGTTTATTCCATGGACAGGGGGCAGAAGCTTTCTTT
CASSLFHGQGAEAFF
>TRBV5-4|TRBD2|TRBJ2-3|few
TGTGCCAGCAGCTTGGGCGGGGGAGCAACGTATACGCAGTATTTT
CASSLGGGATYTQYF
>TRBV30|-|TRBJ1-1|-
TGTAAAGGGGCCGGGGAGGTGAACACTGAAGCTTTCTTT
CKGAGEVNTEAFF
>TRBV5-6|TRBD1|TRBJ2-6|-
TGTGCCAGCAGCGGTGGGGGAACAGGGGTCGGTGGGGCCAACGTCCTGACTTTC
CASSGGGTGVGGANVLTF
>TRBV24-1|-|TRBJ1-3|-
TGTGCCACCAGTGATGGAGACTCTGGAAACACCATATATTTT
CATSDGDSGNTIYF
>TRBV24-1|-|TRBJ2-7|-
TGTGCCACCAGTGAACCCGACGGCTACGAGCAGTACTTC
CATSEPDGYEQYF
>TRBV29-1|-|TRBJ2-3|-
TGCAGCGTTGACGACGCGGGACCAGATACGCAGTATTTT
CSVDDAGPDTQYF
>TRBV29-1|TRBD2|TRBJ2-3|-
TGCAGCGTCCCCTTGGGGGGGTCCACAGATACGCAGTATTTT
CSVPLGGSTDTQYF
>TRBV6-4|-|TRBJ2-3|few
TGTGCCAGCAGTGACGGGGGCGGAGGCACAGATACGCAGTATTTT
CASSDGGGGTDTQYF
>TRBV5-4|TRBD2|TRBJ2-2|-
TGTGCCAGCAGCTTGTGGCTAGCGGCCTCTCGAGGGGAGCTGTTTTTT
CASSLWLAASRGELFF